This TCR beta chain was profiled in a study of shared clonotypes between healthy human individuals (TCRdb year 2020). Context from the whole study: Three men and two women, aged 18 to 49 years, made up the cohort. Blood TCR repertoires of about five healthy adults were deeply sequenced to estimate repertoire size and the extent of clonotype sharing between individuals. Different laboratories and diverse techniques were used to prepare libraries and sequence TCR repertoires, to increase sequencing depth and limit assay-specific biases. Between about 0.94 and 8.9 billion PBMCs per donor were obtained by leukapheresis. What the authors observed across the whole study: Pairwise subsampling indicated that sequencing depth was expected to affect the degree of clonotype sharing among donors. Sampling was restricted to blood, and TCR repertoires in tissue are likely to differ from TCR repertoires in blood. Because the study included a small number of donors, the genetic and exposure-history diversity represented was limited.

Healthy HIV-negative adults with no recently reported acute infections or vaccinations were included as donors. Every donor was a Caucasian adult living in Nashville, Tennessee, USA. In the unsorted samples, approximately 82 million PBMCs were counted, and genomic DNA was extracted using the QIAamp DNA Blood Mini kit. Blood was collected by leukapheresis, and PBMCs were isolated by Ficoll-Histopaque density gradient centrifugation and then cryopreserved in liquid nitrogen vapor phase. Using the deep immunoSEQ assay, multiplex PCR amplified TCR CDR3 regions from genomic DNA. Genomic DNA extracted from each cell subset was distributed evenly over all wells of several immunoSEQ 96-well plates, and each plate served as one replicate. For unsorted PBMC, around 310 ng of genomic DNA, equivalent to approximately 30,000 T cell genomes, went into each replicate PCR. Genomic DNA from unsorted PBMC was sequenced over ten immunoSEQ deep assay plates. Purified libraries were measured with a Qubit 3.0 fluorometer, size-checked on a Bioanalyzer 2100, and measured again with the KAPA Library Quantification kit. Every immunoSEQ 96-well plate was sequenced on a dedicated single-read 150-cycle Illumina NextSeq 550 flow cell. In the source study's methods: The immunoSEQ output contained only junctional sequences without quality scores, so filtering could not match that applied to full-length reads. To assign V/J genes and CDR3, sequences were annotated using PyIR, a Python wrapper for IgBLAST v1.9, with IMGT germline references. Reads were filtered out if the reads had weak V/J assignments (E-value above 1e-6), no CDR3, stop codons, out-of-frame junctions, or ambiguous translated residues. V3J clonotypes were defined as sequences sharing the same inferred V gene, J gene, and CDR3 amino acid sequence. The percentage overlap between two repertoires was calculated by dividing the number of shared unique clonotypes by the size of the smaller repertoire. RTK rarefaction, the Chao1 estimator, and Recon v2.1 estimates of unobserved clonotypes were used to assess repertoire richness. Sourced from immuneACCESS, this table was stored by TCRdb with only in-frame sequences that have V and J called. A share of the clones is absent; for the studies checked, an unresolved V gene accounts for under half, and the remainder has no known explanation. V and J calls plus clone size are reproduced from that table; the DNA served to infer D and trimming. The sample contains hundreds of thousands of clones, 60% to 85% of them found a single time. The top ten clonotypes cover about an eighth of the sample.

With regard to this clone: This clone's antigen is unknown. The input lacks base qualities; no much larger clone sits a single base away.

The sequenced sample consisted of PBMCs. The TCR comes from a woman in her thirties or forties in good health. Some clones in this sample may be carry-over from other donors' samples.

DNA sequence: TGTGCCAGCAGCGTAGAAAGCGGGTCTAACTATGGCTACACCTTC. This encodes CASSVESGSNYGYTF. The sequence joins TRBV9 to TRBJ1-2, with the D segment identity uncertain. The CDR3 contains 15 residues, cysteine and phenylalanine counted. The CDR3 DNA has 45 bases and is translated from base 1. V is cut by 0 bases and J by 0 bases, and the space between the germline ends is 9 bases. Based on the germline V gene, the CDR1 and CDR2 sequences are SGDLS and YYNGEE. The CDR3, completed at both ends by the reference TRBV9 and TRBJ1-2 genes, gives the full variable domain DSGVTQTPKHLITATGQRVTLRCSPRSGDLSVYWYQQSLDQGLQFLIQYYNGEERAKGNILERFSAQQFPDLHSELNLSSLELGDSALYFCASSVESGSNYGYTFGSGTRLTVV.